This note documents a single T cell receptor beta chain sequence. The target antigen is unknown. The data originate from a study of identical twins. Trimming pared 2 bases from V and 2 bases from J, leaving 9 bases between. CDR3 length: 14 amino acids. Germline V gene sequence: CDR1 SEHNR, CDR2 FQNEAQ (reference sequence). The donor group consisted entirely of healthy Caucasians. Broader study findings: Conclusions relied on cross-sectional statistical analysis, not following the same donors. Models underestimated out-of-frame TCR alpha sharing in monozygotic twins. Memory repertoires showed no such pattern, whereas abundant cord blood beta clonotypes carried fewer insertions.

A single record per CDR3 protein comes from TCRdb applying MiXCR to the 5' RACE reads. The table has about 430,000 distinct CDR3 sequences, about a fifth seen once. V is TRBV7-9 and J is TRBJ1-1; D remains unclear. Material: naive T cells sorted from blood. The TCR was taken from a man between 45 and 60 years old in good health. The CDR3 coding sequence is TGTGCCAGCAGCTTACCTAACTTAAACACTGAAGCTTTCTTT. Its protein product is CASSLPNLNTEAFF.